This T cell receptor beta chain was recovered during a study of graft-versus-host responses after intestinal transplantation. Points from the study as a whole: Some patients had graft-donor T cell macrochimerism, and their allografts showed high graft-versus-host to host-versus-graft clonal ratios. Investigators detected GvH clones in recipient marrow, with some emerging earlier in ileum or blood.

Libraries were prepared by immunoSEQ multiplex PCR; TCRdb keeps only in-frame clonotypes and omits some of them. The repertoire has roughly 80,000 clones, around 86% of them found once; the top ten carry roughly 8%. Comments on this clone: Its antigen is undetermined.

CDR3 length: 14 amino acids. The germline V gene has CDR1 MGHRA and CDR2 YSYEKL. Trimming removed 1 base from V and 4 bases from J; junction bases left unmatched: 3. This material consisted of unstimulated CD8+ T cells sorted from spleen or lymph node cells, taken before transplant. This TCR derives from a human donor who was the organ donor for an intestinal transplant. The chain joins TRBV4-1 to TRBJ2-5, with TRBD2 identical over 7 bases. For the CDR3, the DNA is TGCGCCAGCAGCCAAGGTACGGGGGGAGAGACCCAGTACTTC. Translating gives CASSQGTGGETQYF.